This T cell receptor (beta chain) was captured in a study of OX40 agonist ivuxolimab in advanced cancers. On the study more broadly: Ivuxolimab, an agonist antibody against OX40 (CD134), was given to patients. Regarding the study as a whole: The antigens recognized by the expanded peripheral T cells, that is their antigen specificity, were not determined. CD8+ T cells showed, on average, more clonal expansion than CD4+ cells.

This clone has just a few counts. Its specificity is unknown. Produced via immunoSEQ multiplex PCR; TCRdb's table is partial and in-frame only. Here the sample spans roughly 57,000 clones, more than 70% being singletons. The sequence derives from an adult with an advanced solid tumor such as melanoma, head and neck, liver or kidney cancer. The sequencing used CD4+ or CD8+ T cells sorted from blood, collected in a trial of the OX40 agonist ivuxolimab.

CDR3 DNA: TGCAGCGTCGCTGGACTAGCGGGGGGTGCGCAGTATTTT. This encodes CSVAGLAGGAQYF. The chain links TRBV29-1 to TRBJ2-3, with 14 nucleotides matching TRBD2. Germline V gene sequence: CDR1 SQVTM, CDR2 ANQGSEA. The CDR3 loop spans 13 amino acids. V lost 6 bases and J lost 10; bases outside the gene matches: 6.